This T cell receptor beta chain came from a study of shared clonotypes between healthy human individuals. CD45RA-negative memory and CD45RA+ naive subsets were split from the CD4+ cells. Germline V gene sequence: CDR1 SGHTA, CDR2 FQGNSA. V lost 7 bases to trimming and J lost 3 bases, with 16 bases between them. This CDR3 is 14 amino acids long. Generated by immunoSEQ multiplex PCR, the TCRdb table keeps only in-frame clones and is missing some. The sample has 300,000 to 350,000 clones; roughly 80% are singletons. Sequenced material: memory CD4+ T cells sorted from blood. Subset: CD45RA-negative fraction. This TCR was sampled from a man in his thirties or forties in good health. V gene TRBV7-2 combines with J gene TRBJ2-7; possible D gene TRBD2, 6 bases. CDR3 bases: TGTGCCAGCAAGAATTCCGCGGGGAACTACGAGCAGTACTTC. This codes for CASKNSAGNYEQYF.